The clone carrying this T cell receptor (beta chain) appeared many times. Germline CDR1 is DFQATT and CDR2 is SNEGSKA (reference sequence). The CDR3 extends over 10 amino acids. V was clipped by 0 bases and J by 6 bases, with 0 bases between them. The sample comes from a study of read filtering for tumor transcriptome and immune sequencing. Whole-study context: After DNase treatment, RNA was made into whole-transcriptome libraries.

Molecular barcoded adaptors covering alpha/delta and beta/gamma chains were used on around 400 ng RNA. One entry per CDR3 protein, called by TCRdb with MiXCR from the reads. In the table there are about 86,000 distinct CDR3 sequences, approximately 13% of which are singletons. This receptor was obtained from a donor aged 40 or over with multiple myeloma. The sample was a population of CD138-negative cells sorted from bone marrow. The chain joins TRBV20-1 to TRBJ2-1; D is unclear. The CDR3 reads CSARDNEQFF. The CDR3 nucleotides read TGCAGTGCTAGAGACAATGAGCAGTTCTTC.